This TCR beta chain was identified during a study of OX40 agonist ivuxolimab in advanced cancers. As to this clone: Its cognate antigen is unknown.

V was pared by 5 bases and J by 3 bases, with 8 bases of the junction left unmatched. The CDR3 sequence is 15 residues long. The germline CDR1 and CDR2 sequences are LNHDA and SQIVND (reference sequence). Study-wide findings and caveats: The CD4+ and CD8+ T cells in the blood had expanded clonally by week 6 at 0.1 to 3.0 mg/kg. Clonal expansion among partial responders at 0.1-3.0 mg/kg ranked near the lowest. Still undetermined is the antigen specificity of the expanded peripheral T cells. Averaged across samples, CD8+ T cells carried more expanded clones than CD4+ did.

Some clones are missing from TCRdb's copy, which holds only in-frame ones; the method was immunoSEQ multiplex PCR. The sample has about 58,000 clones, 75% to 85% seen once. The source of this sequence is an adult with an advanced solid tumor such as melanoma, head and neck, liver or kidney cancer. The sample in question was CD4+ or CD8+ T cells sorted from blood, obtained in a trial of the OX40 agonist ivuxolimab. The chain couples TRBV19 to TRBJ2-7; 9 bases match TRBD1. The CDR3 coding sequence is TGTGCCAGTAGTTCGGGGACAGGGAAGGGCTACGAGCAGTACTTC. As protein: CASSSGTGKGYEQYF.